The 26 T cell receptor beta chains in this list originate from one sample, sequenced in a study of blood T cells in healthy people across ages. PCR was performed a second time for 7 to 11 cycles using a sample-barcoded 5' primer and a J-beta primer mix. TCRdb reanalysed the 5' RACE reads using MiXCR and keeps one entry per CDR3 protein. The sample has around 1.5 million distinct CDR3 sequences; about 43% are singletons. Specimen: blood. These receptors were obtained from a woman between 18 and 30 years old in good health.

This clonotype was picked up a small number of times. J is TRBJ1-5 and V is TRBV6-6; D possibly corresponds to TRBD1 (6 bases). CDR1 is MNHNY and CDR2 is SVGAGI in the germline V gene (reference sequence). Trimming pared 5 bases from V and 4 bases from J, leaving 18 bases between. The CDR3 covers 16 residues. The CDR3 nucleotides read TGTGCCAGCAGTATCGGACAGCGGAATCGTAATCAGCCCCAGCATTTT. Amino acids: CASSIGQRNRNQPQHF.

CDR3 coding DNA: TGTGCCAGCTCACACTATTCGGCGGGGGAAAAACTGTTTTTT. Its translation is CASSHYSAGEKLFF. The chain has TRBV18 and TRBJ1-4; D is unclear. Germline V lookup: CDR1 KGHSH, CDR2 LQKENI. The CDR3 length is 14 residues. Trimming cost V 4 bases and J 8 bases, with 14 bases left between them.

This chain joins TRBV4-1 and TRBJ2-2; 12 bases align to TRBD2. V dropped 3 bases and J dropped 4; count of bases not matched to a gene: 3. CDR1 MGHRA and CDR2 YSYEKL come from the germline V gene. This CDR3 has 16 amino acids. The CDR3 sequence: CASSHLTSGSTGELFF. Written as DNA, the CDR3 is TGCGCCAGCAGCCACCTGACTAGCGGGAGCACCGGGGAGCTGTTTTTT.

V is TRBV6-9 and J is TRBJ2-5; 7 bases are a match to TRBD1. Trimming cost V 4 bases and J 4 bases; bases outside gene matches: 12. In germline, CDR1 is MNHGY, CDR2 SVAAGI. CDR3 length equals 16 residues. CDR3: CASSSLPRQGLETQYF. CDR3 bases: TGTGCCAGCAGTTCCTTACCTAGACAGGGTTTAGAGACCCAGTACTTC.

As for this clonotype: A much larger clone lies one base from this, so it may be a read error. The chain is built from TRBV20-1 and TRBJ2-7; 7 nucleotides line up with TRBD2. The CDR3 covers 12 residues. Germline V lookup: CDR1 DFQATT, CDR2 SNEGSKA (reference sequence). V lost 6 bases to trimming and J lost 7 bases; unmatched junction nucleotides: 9. For the CDR3, the DNA is TGCAGTGCCGCGCGGGAGTCCAATGAGCAGTACTTC. It codes for CSAARESNEQYF.

The chain employs TRBV29-1 and TRBJ2-1; 10 nucleotides agree with TRBD1. Germline CDR1 reads SQVTM; CDR2 reads ANQGSEA. The CDR3 consists of 12 residues. In nucleotides, the CDR3 is TGCAGGGGGGACAGGGGTAACAATGAGCAGTTCTTC. Protein sequence: CRGDRGNNEQFF.

This chain joins TRBV30 and TRBJ1-1; D not resolved. The V and J ends lost 8 bases and 3 bases respectively, with 10 bases between them. The germline V gene has CDR1 GTSNPN and CDR2 SVGIG (reference sequence). CDR3 length: 11 amino acids. The CDR3, as DNA: TGTGCCCGGCGGAGGGACACTGAAGCTTTCTTT. Translating gives CARRRDTEAFF. The variable domain in full, with the rest retrieved from reference TRBV30 and TRBJ1-1, is SQTIHQWPATLVQPVGSPLSLECTVEGTSNPNLYWYRQAAGRGLQLLFYSVGIGQISSEVPQNLSASRPQDRQFILSSKKLLLSDSGFYLCARRRDTEAFFGQGTRLTVV.

This clonotype has a handful of counts. V and J are TRBV27 and TRBJ1-2; D may be TRBD1 (6 bases). Deletions cut 4 bases from V and 4 bases from J, with 19 bases between. This CDR3 is built from 16 residues. The germline gives CDR1 MNHEY, CDR2 SMNVEV (reference sequence). CDR3 sequence (DNA): TGTGCCAGCAGTTCGACCAATGAACAGGGAGCCTATGGCTACACCTTC. Protein: CASSSTNEQGAYGYTF.

In this sample, this clonotype turned up a few times. The rearrangement joins TRBV29-1 to TRBJ2-1; 14 bases agree with TRBD2. Germline V gives CDR1 SQVTM, CDR2 ANQGSEA. The J segment lost 5 bases and the V segment lost 7 bases, leaving 4 bases of the junction unmatched. The CDR3 is 14 amino acids. CDR3 DNA: TGCAGCGGCGTGACTAGCGGGAGGGACAATGAGCAGTTCTTC. Protein product: CSGVTSGRDNEQFF.

This chain joins TRBV20-1 and TRBJ1-2; D perhaps matches TRBD1 (5 bases). The CDR3 has 15 amino acids. Looked up from germline, CDR1 is DFQATT and CDR2 is SNEGSKA (reference sequence). The V gene lost 0 bases and the J gene lost 2 bases, with 13 bases spanning the gap. This CDR3 is CSARDGAGNNYGYTF. CDR3 nucleotides: TGCAGTGCTAGAGATGGGGCAGGGAACAACTATGGCTACACCTTC.

The J gene is TRBJ1-2, the V gene TRBV4-1; a possible D gene is TRBD1 (5 bases). There are 15 residues in the CDR3. Germline V lookup: CDR1 MGHRA, CDR2 YSYEKL. The V end was cut by 0 bases, the J end by 7 bases, with 15 bases between. CDR3 sequence (DNA): TGCGCCAGCAGCCAAGAGGGAGGGGCTTGGTCTGGCTACACCTTC. Translating gives CASSQEGGAWSGYTF.

On this clonotype itself: A read error may explain this, as a much larger clone is one base away. The chain recombines TRBV20-1 with TRBJ1-1, with unresolved D. The V gene's germline CDR1 is DFQATT and CDR2 SNEGSKA (reference sequence). Trimming left V 6 bases short and J 4 bases short, with 12 bases between. The CDR3 spans 12 residues. The CDR3 loop is CSAAPWSTEAFF. The CDR3, as DNA: TGCAGTGCCGCCCCATGGAGCACTGAAGCTTTCTTT.

J is TRBJ1-1 and V is TRBV6-5, with 7 bases aligning to TRBD1. The CDR3 sequence is 13 residues long. Germline CDR1 and CDR2: MNHEY and SVGAGI. V shed 3 bases and J 4 bases; nucleotides not matched to a gene: 2. CDR3 sequence (DNA): TGTGCCAGCAGTTATGACAGGGTCACTGAAGCTTTCTTT. It specifies CASSYDRVTEAFF.

The chain employs TRBV5-1 and TRBJ1-2; D might be TRBD1 (6 bases). Germline CDR1 SGHRS, CDR2 YFSETQ. The germline V and J ends were trimmed by 0 bases and 5 bases, with 14 bases remaining between them. This CDR3 comprises 15 residues. The CDR3 protein is CASSLGHREAYGYTF. The CDR3 nucleotides are TGCGCCAGCAGCTTGGGCCACAGGGAAGCGTATGGCTACACCTTC.

The table lists this clonotype with a few counts. The chain is built from TRBV2 and TRBJ2-1; TRBD2 agrees at 10 bases. There are 15 residues in the CDR3. CDR1 is SNHLY and CDR2 is FYNNEI in the germline V gene. After removal of 4 bases from V and 4 bases from J, the junction contained 4 bases not matched to a gene. CDR3 sequence (DNA): TGTGCCAGCAGTGCCCTTAGCGGGAGGTACAATGAGCAGTTCTTC. Residues: CASSALSGRYNEQFF.

This clonotype showed up many times. V gene TRBV4-1 combines with J gene TRBJ2-3; no reliable D call. Germline CDR1 is MGHRA and CDR2 is YSYEKL. The CDR3 runs 14 residues. The germline V and J ends were trimmed by 1 base and 3 bases, with 8 bases remaining between them. CDR3 DNA: TGCGCCAGCAGCCAAGGGGCATTTACAGATACGCAGTATTTT. Translated, it gives CASSQGAFTDTQYF.

With regard to this clonotype: This clone may be a read error of a much larger clone one base away. The rearrangement joins TRBV6-6 to TRBJ2-5; D not certain. V was cut by 10 bases and J by 5 bases, with 17 bases left in between. This CDR3 contains 13 residues. Germline CDR1 reads MNHNY; CDR2 reads SVGAGI (reference sequence). Here the CDR3 reads CANINGFLETQYF. The CDR3 bases are TGTGCCAACATTAACGGGTTTTTGGAGACCCAGTACTTC.

The V and J genes are TRBV20-1 and TRBJ1-5; D gene uncertain. The V end lost 6 bases, the J end lost 6 bases, and 24 bases lay between the germline ends. The V gene's germline CDR1 is DFQATT and CDR2 SNEGSKA (reference sequence). The CDR3 is 16 residues long. The CDR3 nucleotides read TGCAGTGCCCGAACCTCCATTGGAATCTCGGGTCAGCCCCAGCATTTT. Translated: CSARTSIGISGQPQHF.

This clonotype was found many times. The J gene is TRBJ2-7, the V gene TRBV29-1; perhaps TRBD1 as D (6 bases). Germline V lookup: CDR1 SQVTM, CDR2 ANQGSEA. This CDR3 region has 11 residues. Trimming removed 7 bases at V and 3 bases at J, with 10 bases between. CDR3 in DNA: TGCAGCGCCGGACAGAACTACGAGCAGTACTTC. It is translated as CSAGQNYEQYF.

This clonotype has only a few counts. DNA for the CDR3: TGTGCCATCAGCGGACTAGCGGGAGAGGGCGGGACAGATACGCAGTATTTT. Amino acids: CAISGLAGEGGTDTQYF. The chain couples TRBV10-3 to TRBJ2-3, with 13 bases fitting TRBD2. V gave up 6 bases and J gave up 3 bases; unmatched junction bases: 9. The CDR3 length is 17 residues. Germline V gene lookup returns CDR1 ENHRY and CDR2 SYGVKD.

V and J are TRBV2 and TRBJ2-1, with 13 bases fitting TRBD2. V lost 5 bases to trimming and J lost 5 bases; unmatched junction nucleotides: 9. The CDR3 spans 17 residues. Germline CDR1 and CDR2: SNHLY and FYNNEI. The CDR3 here is CASSLNKLAGGNNEQFF. CDR3 in DNA: TGTGCCAGCAGTCTCAATAAACTAGCGGGAGGGAACAATGAGCAGTTCTTC.

The rearrangement joins TRBV27 to TRBJ2-7; TRBD1 might be the D (6 bases). V shed 2 bases and J shed 2 bases, with 13 bases lying between them. Per germline, CDR1 MNHEY and CDR2 SMNVEV (reference sequence). This CDR3 is built from 15 residues. This chain's CDR3 is CASSLGQGLPYEQYF. DNA of the CDR3: TGTGCCAGCAGTTTAGGTCAGGGGCTACCCTACGAGCAGTACTTC.

V gene TRBV7-8 combines with J gene TRBJ2-3, with 8 bases identical to TRBD2. The CDR3 contains 15 residues. Germline V gene sequence: CDR1 SGHVS, CDR2 FQNEAQ. The ends lost 2 bases at V and 4 bases at J; junction bases unmatched: 5. The CDR3 loop is CASSLIRGGSDTQYF. The DNA of the CDR3 is TGTGCCAGCAGCTTAATTCGGGGGGGATCAGATACGCAGTATTTT.

The V call is TRBV20-1, the J call TRBJ2-1; no clear D gene. This CDR3 has 12 residues. Germline CDR1 DFQATT, CDR2 SNEGSKA (reference sequence). Trimming removed 3 bases from V and 5 bases from J, with 8 bases in between. The CDR3 DNA sequence: TGCAGTGCTAGGGTCCGTAACAATGAGCAGTTCTTC. It is translated as CSARVRNNEQFF.

This clonotype was recorded at least ten times. The chain employs TRBV7-2 and TRBJ2-1; D perhaps matches TRBD2 (6 bases). The V gene's germline CDR1 is SGHTA and CDR2 FQGNSA. Between the trimmed V and J ends, which lost 5 bases and 0 bases, there was a span of 11 bases. The CDR3 extends over 15 amino acids. CDR3 bases: TGTGCCAGCAGCCCGACTAGTTCCTCCTACAATGAGCAGTTCTTC. Encoded protein: CASSPTSSSYNEQFF.

This chain joins TRBV27 and TRBJ2-7; D is possibly TRBD2 (5 bases). The CDR3 contains 12 residues. Germline V CDR1 and CDR2: MNHEY, SMNVEV (reference sequence). Trimming stripped 11 bases from V and 2 bases from J, with 13 bases between. The CDR3 DNA sequence: TGTGCCGGAAAGAACGGGGCCTACGAGCAGTACTTC. This gives the protein CAGKNGAYEQYF.